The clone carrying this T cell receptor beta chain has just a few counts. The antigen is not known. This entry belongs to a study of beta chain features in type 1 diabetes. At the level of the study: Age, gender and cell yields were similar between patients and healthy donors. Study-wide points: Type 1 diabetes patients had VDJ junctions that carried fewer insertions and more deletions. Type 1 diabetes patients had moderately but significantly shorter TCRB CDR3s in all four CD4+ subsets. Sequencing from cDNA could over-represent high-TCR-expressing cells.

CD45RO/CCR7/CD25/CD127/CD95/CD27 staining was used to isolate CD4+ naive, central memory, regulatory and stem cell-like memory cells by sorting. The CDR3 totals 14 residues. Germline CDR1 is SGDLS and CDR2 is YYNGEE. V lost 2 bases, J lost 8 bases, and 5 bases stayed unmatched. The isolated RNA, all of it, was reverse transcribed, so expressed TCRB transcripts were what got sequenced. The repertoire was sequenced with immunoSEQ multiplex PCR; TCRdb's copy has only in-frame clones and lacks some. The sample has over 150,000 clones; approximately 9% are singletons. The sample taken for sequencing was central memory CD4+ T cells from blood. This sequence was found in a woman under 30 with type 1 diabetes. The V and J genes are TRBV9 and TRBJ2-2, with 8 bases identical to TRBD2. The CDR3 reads CASSVTGGTGELFF. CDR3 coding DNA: TGTGCCAGCAGCGTCACGGGGGGGACTGGGGAGCTGTTTTTT.